Sequencing of this T cell receptor (beta chain) was carried out in a study of human T cells and chemical hapten exposure. Regarding the study as a whole: Alopecia in the donors means their immune response may deviate from healthy people's. Relative to controls, expanded TCRs formed significantly more large CDR3 similarity clusters.

The time point was: patch test 3, about 24 weeks after DPC sensitization. Treatment indicated: therapeutic diphenylcyclopropenone sensitization with weekly scalp DPC. TCRdb called the RACE reads again in MiXCR, with one record for every CDR3 protein. The repertoire has roughly 200,000 distinct CDR3 sequences, 24% of them found once; the top ten carry roughly 2.5%. This clonotype was seen a few times. Its antigen is not identified. CDR3 length equals 15 residues. Per the germline V gene, CDR1 is MNHEY and CDR2 is SMNVEV (reference sequence). V was shortened by 5 bases and J by 7 bases, with 17 bases between the two germline ends.

Sequenced here: whole blood, sampled in connection with sensitization to the hapten diphenylcyclopropenone (DPC). This clonotype was sampled from a woman between 40 and 55 years old with alopecia areata. Some clones in this sample may be carry-over from other donors' samples. The V gene is TRBV27, the J gene TRBJ2-2; D is ambiguous. The CDR3 loop is CASSPPNSFSGELFF. CDR3 bases: TGTGCCAGCAGTCCACCAAACTCCTTCAGCGGGGAGCTGTTTTTT.